These 9 T cell receptor beta chains were sequenced from one sample in a study of cytomegalovirus exposure and HLA in healthy donors. The PCR had 60 Vbeta and 13 Jbeta primers. Generated by immunoSEQ multiplex PCR, the TCRdb table keeps only in-frame clones and is missing some. The data show approximately 110,000 clones, about three quarters seen once. Sequences were obtained from PBMCs. The receptor source for this set is a woman aged 25-40 years in good health and CMV-seronegative.

This clone was counted between two and nine times. This chain uses TRBV11-3 with TRBJ2-3; D is unresolved. From germline, CDR1 is SGHNT and CDR2 YENEEA. V lost 0 bases to trimming and J lost 0 bases, with 10 bases between them. This CDR3 region has 16 residues. The CDR3 DNA reads as TGTGCCAGCAGCTTAGATCGGGTGGCTAGCACAGATACGCAGTATTTT. This gives the protein CASSLDRVASTDTQYF.

For the CDR3, the DNA is TGCGCCAGCAGCTCAGACAGGATTGGTGGCTACACCTTC. As protein: CASSSDRIGGYTF. The chain couples TRBV5-1 to TRBJ1-2; tentative D call: TRBD1 (6 bases). Germline V CDR1 and CDR2: SGHRS, YFSETQ. V was trimmed by 3 bases and J by 7 bases, leaving 13 bases between them. The length of the CDR3 is 13 residues.

Of note for this clone: Other nucleotide sequences from this sample produce the same CDR3. In nucleotides, the CDR3 is TGTGCCACCAGCAGAGAAGGCGGGGGAGCCCTTAGCACAGATACGCAGTATTTT. This codes for CATSREGGGALSTDTQYF. The chain combines TRBV15 with TRBJ2-3; 7 nucleotides align to TRBD2. Trimming at V came to 0 bases and at J to 0 bases, leaving 9 bases not matched to a gene. This CDR3 is built from 18 residues. Germline assignment: CDR1 LNHNV and CDR2 YYDKDF (reference sequence).

The V call is TRBV7-3, the J call TRBJ1-1, with D maybe TRBD1 (5 bases). CDR3 length equals 13 residues. From germline, CDR1 is SGHTA and CDR2 FQGTGA. V lost 7 bases and J lost 1, with 10 bases in between. CDR3 region: CASNRQGNTEAFF. CDR3 coding DNA: TGTGCCAGCAACCGCCAGGGGAACACTGAAGCTTTCTTT.

The rearrangement links TRBV7-9 to TRBJ2-3; no clear D gene. The CDR3 covers 17 residues. With 1 base removed from V and 0 bases from J, the gap between germline ends came to 14 bases. Germline CDR1 and CDR2: SEHNR and FQNEAQ (reference sequence). CDR3 sequence reads: CASSLGLAVSSTDTQYF. The DNA for the CDR3 is TGTGCCAGCAGCTTAGGTTTGGCAGTGTCTAGCACAGATACGCAGTATTTT.

The CDR3 nucleotides are TGTGCCAGCAGCTTCGGACTTGAATACGAGCAGTACTTC. Its translation: CASSFGLEYEQYF. The chain combines TRBV5-6 with TRBJ2-7, with D perhaps matching TRBD2 (5 bases). Germline CDR1 and CDR2: SGHDT and YYEEEE. Trimming took 2 bases from V and 4 from J, leaving 10 bases between them. The CDR3 runs 13 residues.

The DNA of the CDR3 is TGTGCCATCAGTGAGGATAATCAGGGACACCAGCCCCAGCATTTT. Its translation is CAISEDNQGHQPQHF. The chain joins TRBV10-3 to TRBJ1-5; TRBD1 is a possible D gene (6 bases). CDR1 and CDR2 (germline): ENHRY, SYGVKD. There are 15 residues in the CDR3. V was shortened by 2 bases and J by 7 bases, with 15 bases between the two germline ends.

The V and J genes are TRBV6-1 and TRBJ1-1; 8 nucleotides match TRBD1. The CDR3 totals 14 residues. Germline assignment: CDR1 MNHNS and CDR2 SASEGT. The V gene end was trimmed by 5 bases and the J gene end by 4 bases; junction bases not matched to a gene: 6. The CDR3 is CASSLQGVGTEAFF. In DNA, the CDR3 is TGTGCCAGCAGTTTACAGGGGGTTGGCACTGAAGCTTTCTTT.

The CDR3 nucleotides are TGTGCCAGCAGTTACCAAGGGGGCTCACCCCTCCACTTT. Translating it yields CASSYQGGSPLHF. V usage is TRBV6-5 and J usage is TRBJ1-6, with 7 bases that match TRBD1. The V gene end was trimmed by 2 bases and the J gene end by 10 bases; junction bases not matched to a gene: 2. Germline CDR1 is MNHEY and CDR2 is SVGAGI. The CDR3 is 13 residues long.